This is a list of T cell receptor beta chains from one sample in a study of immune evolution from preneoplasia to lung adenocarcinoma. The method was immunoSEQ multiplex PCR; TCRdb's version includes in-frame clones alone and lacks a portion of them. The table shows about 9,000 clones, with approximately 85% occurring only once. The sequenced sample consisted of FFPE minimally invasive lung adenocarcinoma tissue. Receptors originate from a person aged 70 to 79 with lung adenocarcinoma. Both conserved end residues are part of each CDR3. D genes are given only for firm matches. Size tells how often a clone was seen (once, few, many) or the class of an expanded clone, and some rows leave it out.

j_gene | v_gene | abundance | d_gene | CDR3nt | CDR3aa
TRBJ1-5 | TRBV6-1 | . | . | TGTGCCAGCACCCCCACTACCCGGCAGCCCCAGCATTTT | CASTPTTRQPQHF
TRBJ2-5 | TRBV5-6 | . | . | TGTGCCAGCAGCCCGGGGGACGATCGTGGGGCCCAGTACTTC | CASSPGDDRGAQYF
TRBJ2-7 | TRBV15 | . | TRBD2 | TGTGCCACCAGCAGAGCCGGCCCCGGACTAGCGGGGTATAGCGAGCAGTACTTC | CATSRAGPGLAGYSEQYF
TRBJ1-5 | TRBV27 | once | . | TGTGCCAGCAGCGAGGGACGGATGACGCCCCAGCATTTT | CASSEGRMTPQHF
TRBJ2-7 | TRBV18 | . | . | TGTGCCAGCTCACTTTCCACTGGCGGGGTGAGTTACGAGCAGTACTTC | CASSLSTGGVSYEQYF
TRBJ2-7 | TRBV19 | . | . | TGTGCCAGTAGTACATATGGACGGTCCTACGAGCAGTACTTC | CASSTYGRSYEQYF
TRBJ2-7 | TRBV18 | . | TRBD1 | TGTGCCAGCTCACCACCGCGGAGGACAGGGGGCGACGAGCAGTACTTC | CASSPPRRTGGDEQYF
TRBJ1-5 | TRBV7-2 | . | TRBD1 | TGTGCCAGCAGCTTACAATCCGGGACAGTTAATCAGCCCCAGCATTTT | CASSLQSGTVNQPQHF
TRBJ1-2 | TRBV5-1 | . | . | TGCGCCAGCAGCTTCGACCCTAACTATGGCTACACCTTC | CASSFDPNYGYTF
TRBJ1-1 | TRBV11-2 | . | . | TGTGCCAGCAGCCCCCGGAGGAGTCTGAACACTGAAGCTTTCTTT | CASSPRRSLNTEAFF
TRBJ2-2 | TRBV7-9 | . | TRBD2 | TGTGCCAGCAGGCCCACTAGCGGGGGGGCCGGCACCGGGGAGCTGTTTTTT | CASRPTSGGAGTGELFF
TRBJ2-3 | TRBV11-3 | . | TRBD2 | TGTGCCAGCAGCCCCCGGACTAGCGGGGGCGCAGATACGCAGTATTTT | CASSPRTSGGADTQYF
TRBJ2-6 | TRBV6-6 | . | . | TGTGCCAGCAGTTACTCCGGGGCCAACGTCCTGACTTTC | CASSYSGANVLTF
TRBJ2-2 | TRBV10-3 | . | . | TGTGCCATCAGGGCAGGGTACACCGGGGAGCTGTTTTTT | CAIRAGYTGELFF
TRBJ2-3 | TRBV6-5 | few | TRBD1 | TGTGCCAGCAGTTTCGGACAGGGGGCCGGCACAGATACGCAGTATTTT | CASSFGQGAGTDTQYF
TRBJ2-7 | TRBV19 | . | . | TGTGCCAGTAAGGTTGCGGCAGGTTCCTACGAGCAGTACTTC | CASKVAAGSYEQYF
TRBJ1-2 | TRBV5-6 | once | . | TGTGCCAGCAGCTTCGCTGATATCCTCTATGGCTACACCTTC | CASSFADILYGYTF
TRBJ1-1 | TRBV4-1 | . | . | TGCGCCAGCAGCCCTTCGAGGAGGGCTGAAGCTTTCTTT | CASSPSRRAEAFF
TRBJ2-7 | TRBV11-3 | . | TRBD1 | TGTGCCAGCAGCTCGACAGGGTCCTACGAGCAGTACTTC | CASSSTGSYEQYF
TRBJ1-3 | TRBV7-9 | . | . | TGTGCCAGCAGCCGTGAGACAGGATTTGGAAACACCATATATTTT | CASSRETGFGNTIYF
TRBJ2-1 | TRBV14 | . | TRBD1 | TGTGCCAGCAGCCTAAGGACAGGGGGCGCATTTGGTGAGCAGTTCTTC | CASSLRTGGAFGEQFF